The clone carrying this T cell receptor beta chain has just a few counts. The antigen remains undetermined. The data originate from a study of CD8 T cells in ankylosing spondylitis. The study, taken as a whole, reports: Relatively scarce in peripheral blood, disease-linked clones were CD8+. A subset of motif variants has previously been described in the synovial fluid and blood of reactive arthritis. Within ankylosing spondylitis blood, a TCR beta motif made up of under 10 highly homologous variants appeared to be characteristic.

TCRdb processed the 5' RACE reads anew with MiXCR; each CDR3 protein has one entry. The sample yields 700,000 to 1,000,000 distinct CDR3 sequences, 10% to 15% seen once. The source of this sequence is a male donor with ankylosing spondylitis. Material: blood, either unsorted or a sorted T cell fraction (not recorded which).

CDR3 in DNA: TGCAGTGCTTGGACAGGCTTTAGCTCCTACGAGCAGTACTTC. This translates into CSAWTGFSSYEQYF. The chain recombines TRBV20-1 with TRBJ2-7; 7 bases map to TRBD1. Trimming at V came to 5 bases and at J to 0 bases, leaving 7 bases not matched to a gene. From germline, CDR1 is DFQATT and CDR2 SNEGSKA (reference sequence). The CDR3 runs 14 residues.